One and the same sample provided the 5 T cell receptor beta chains below, sequenced in a study of cytomegalovirus exposure and HLA in healthy donors. The PCR made use of 60 Vbeta and 13 Jbeta primers. Repertoires were generated with immunoSEQ multiplex PCR, while TCRdb's copy carries only in-frame clones and drops some. The sample has some 140,000 clones; around 77% are singletons. The sequenced material came from PBMCs. Every receptor here comes from a man aged 25 to 40 in good health and CMV-seronegative.

This clone occurred once. DNA of the CDR3: TGTGCCAGCAGTTCCCTGAACACCGGGGAGCTGTTTTTT. This gives the protein CASSSLNTGELFF. The gene calls are TRBV27 and TRBJ2-2, with unresolved D. V was pared by 4 bases and J by 1 base, with 4 bases between. Germline loops: CDR1 MNHEY, CDR2 SMNVEV (reference sequence). The CDR3 has 13 amino acids.

The chain links TRBV30 to TRBJ1-5; 10 positions agree with TRBD1. The CDR3 is 15 residues long. The junction had 6 bases not matched to a gene; V was cut back by 3 bases and J by 4 bases. Germline V gene data show CDR1 as GTSNPN and CDR2 as SVGIG (reference sequence). DNA of the CDR3: TGTGCCTGGAGAGACAGGGACAGGGGAAATCAGCCCCAGCATTTT. As protein: CAWRDRDRGNQPQHF.

This clone appeared a few times. This rearrangement joins TRBV6-4 to TRBJ2-7; D unresolved. The CDR3 runs 12 residues. The V end was cut by 3 bases, the J end by 0 bases, with 3 bases between. From germline, CDR1 is MRHNA and CDR2 SNTAGT. The CDR3 spells CASSDYSYEQYF. CDR3 DNA: TGTGCCAGCAGTGATTACTCCTACGAGCAGTACTTC.

This clone appeared a single time. V gene TRBV14 combines with J gene TRBJ1-1; 7 bases are a match to TRBD1. V gave up 3 bases and J gave up 5 bases; unmatched junction bases: 6. This CDR3 has 14 amino acids. Germline CDR1 reads SGHDN; CDR2 reads FVKESK. Here the CDR3 reads CASSHRQGWTEAFF. The CDR3 DNA reads TGTGCCAGCAGCCATAGACAGGGCTGGACTGAAGCTTTCTTT.

The genes are TRBV10-3 and TRBJ2-1; D might be TRBD2 (5 bases). The CDR3 is made up of 15 amino acids. Germline values: CDR1 ENHRY, CDR2 SYGVKD. V gave up 6 bases and J gave up 6 bases, with 18 bases separating them. CDR3 in DNA: TGTGCCATCAGCGCCCCCGGGGTTCGGACCAATGAGCAGTTCTTC. It encodes CAISAPGVRTNEQFF.